What follows describes a single T cell receptor (beta chain). MiXCR, applied by TCRdb to the 5' RACE reads, yields one record per CDR3 protein. This table holds roughly 750,000 distinct CDR3 sequences, approximately 22% found once. The CDR3 sequence is 16 residues long. With V trimmed by 1 base and J by 5 bases, 6 bases remained unmatched. Germline CDR1 is SGHVS and CDR2 is FQNEAQ. The sample belongs to a study of identical twins. These records were also assigned to another study, of T cells expressing NK-cell markers. That work states: Dominant NKG2C+ clonotypes were found to form about 1.0-7.0% of CD8+ T cells in more than five donors.

The sequence came from a woman aged 18-35 years in good health. The sequenced sample was PBMCs. This sequence joins TRBV7-8 and TRBJ2-1, with 9 bases matching TRBD2. CDR3: CASSLVFERGDNEQFF. The CDR3 DNA follows: TGTGCCAGCAGCTTAGTATTCGAGCGGGGGGACAATGAGCAGTTCTTC.